Presented here are 21 T cell receptor beta chains from one specimen sequenced in a study of T cell responses to AZD1222 COVID-19 vaccine. Here immunoSEQ multiplex PCR was the method, and the copy in TCRdb shows in-frame clones only, minus some. The sample lists 55,000 to 70,000 clones, 60% to 85% occurring once. Sequenced material: peripheral blood, taken on day 0 of AZD1222 vaccination. The receptor source for this set is an adult in good health.

Only a few counts were recorded for this clone. This chain uses TRBV12-3 or TRBV12-4 with TRBJ1-1; D remains ambiguous. This CDR3 spans 12 amino acids. Trimming pared 5 bases from V and 1 base from J, leaving 5 bases between. CDR3 DNA: TGTGCCAGCAGTCTCGGGAACACTGAAGCTTTCTTT. This sequence encodes CASSLGNTEAFF.

The chain links TRBV3-1 (or the pseudogene TRBV3-2) to TRBJ1-2, with unresolved D. Germline CDR1 LGHDT, CDR2 YNNKEL (reference sequence). This CDR3 region has 14 residues. Trimming took off 0 bases at V and 4 bases at J, with 9 bases between the two ends. In DNA form, the CDR3 reads TGTGCCAGCAGCCAAGAAGGGTCTCTCTATGGCTACACCTTC. It specifies CASSQEGSLYGYTF.

This clone was seen just once. The chain carries TRBV5-6 and TRBJ2-7, with TRBD1 as a possible D gene (5 bases). Trimming took off 4 bases at V and 5 bases at J, with 13 bases between the two ends. Germline V lookup: CDR1 SGHDT, CDR2 YYEEEE. The CDR3 loop spans 13 amino acids. CDR3 sequence reads: CASSSRDPDEQYF. CDR3 nucleotides: TGTGCCAGCAGCAGCAGGGATCCCGACGAGCAGTACTTC.

The chain joins TRBV5-6 to TRBJ2-5; D is ambiguous. V was cut by 4 bases and J by 5 bases, with 15 bases left in between. The V gene's germline CDR1 is SGHDT and CDR2 YYEEEE. The CDR3 spans 14 residues. CDR3 DNA: TGTGCCAGCAGCCCTAAGGGCCGCTGGGAGACCCAGTACTTC. Translation gives CASSPKGRWETQYF. The full variable domain, in which reference TRBV5-6 and TRBJ2-5 provide the parts outside the CDR3, is DAGVTQSPTHLIKTRGQQVTLRCSPKSGHDTVSWYQQALGQGPQFIFQYYEEEERQRGNFPDRFSGHQFPNYSSELNVNALLLGDSALYLCASSPKGRWETQYFGPGTRLLVL.

V usage is TRBV18 and J usage is TRBJ2-7; D might be TRBD2 (5 bases). The CDR3 is made up of 14 amino acids. Trimming stripped 8 bases from V and 2 bases from J, with 16 bases between. Germline V gives CDR1 KGHSH, CDR2 LQKENI. CDR3 sequence: CASAPERTTYEQYF. The CDR3 nucleotides are TGTGCCAGCGCCCCAGAGCGGACGACCTACGAGCAGTACTTC.

The rearrangement links TRBV4-1 to TRBJ1-3; 7 nucleotides match TRBD1. CDR3 length: 13 residues. V was pared by 6 bases and J by 4 bases, with 3 bases of the junction left unmatched. The germline V gene has CDR1 MGHRA and CDR2 YSYEKL. CDR3 nucleotide sequence: TGCGCCAGCAGTCTGACAGGGGGAAACACCATATATTTT. This translates into CASSLTGGNTIYF.

The chain couples TRBV18 to TRBJ1-1, with D uncertain. Germline V gene lookup returns CDR1 KGHSH and CDR2 LQKENI. Trimming removed 3 bases at V and 5 bases at J, with 13 bases between. This CDR3 is built from 14 residues. The CDR3 sequence is CASSPSTSDTEAFF. The CDR3 DNA sequence: TGTGCCAGCTCACCCTCAACAAGCGATACTGAAGCTTTCTTT.

In this sample, this clone turned up once. V usage is TRBV7-2 and J usage is TRBJ2-7; D might be TRBD1 (6 bases). Germline assignment: CDR1 SGHTA and CDR2 FQGNSA. Trimming cost V 2 bases and J 5 bases, with 10 bases left between them. This CDR3 is 13 amino acids long. The CDR3 here is CASSLPNRDEQYF. In nucleotides, the CDR3 is TGTGCCAGCAGCTTACCAAACAGGGACGAGCAGTACTTC.

V gene TRBV20-1 combines with J gene TRBJ2-6; D remains ambiguous. The CDR3 runs 13 residues. From germline, CDR1 is DFQATT and CDR2 SNEGSKA (reference sequence). With 3 bases removed from V and 2 bases from J, the gap between germline ends came to 5 bases. The CDR3 DNA follows: TGCAGTGCTAGTCTCGCTGGGGCCAACGTCCTGACTTTC. Protein product: CSASLAGANVLTF.

The rearrangement links TRBV27 to TRBJ1-1; D possibly corresponds to TRBD1 (5 bases). Per germline, CDR1 MNHEY and CDR2 SMNVEV (reference sequence). Trimming stripped 8 bases from V and 1 base from J, with 14 bases between. This CDR3 contains 14 residues. The CDR3 DNA reads as TGTGCCAGCGCCTCACTCCAGGGGAACACTGAAGCTTTCTTT. It specifies CASASLQGNTEAFF.

The chain couples TRBV19 to TRBJ2-7, with TRBD1 as a possible D gene (6 bases). Trimming stripped 6 bases from V and 6 bases from J, with 21 bases between. The CDR3 extends over 15 amino acids. The V gene's germline CDR1 is LNHDA and CDR2 SQIVND (reference sequence). CDR3 sequence (DNA): TGTGCCAGTAGAACCCAGGGAGCAGGGGCAGGCGAGCAGTACTTC. Amino acids: CASRTQGAGAGEQYF.

This clone is a singleton in its sample. The V gene is TRBV6-6, the J gene TRBJ2-3; TRBD1 matches at 7 bases. The ends lost 2 bases at V and 4 bases at J; junction bases unmatched: 6. The CDR3 spans 15 residues. Germline V gene lookup returns CDR1 MNHNY and CDR2 SVGAGI (reference sequence). The CDR3 DNA sequence: TGTGCCAGCAGTTACAGGGGGCGTATTGCAGATACGCAGTATTTT. Translated, it gives CASSYRGRIADTQYF.

This chain joins TRBV19 and TRBJ1-1, with no clear D. Germline V CDR1 and CDR2: LNHDA, SQIVND (reference sequence). V lost 3 bases and J 3 bases, leaving 11 bases between the germline ends. This CDR3 region has 14 residues. CDR3 nucleotides: TGTGCCAGTAGTATTGGTCAGACGCACACTGAAGCTTTCTTT. Its protein product is CASSIGQTHTEAFF.

This clone appeared a single time. The chain carries TRBV14 and TRBJ1-3; D gene ambiguous. The length of the CDR3 is 16 residues. Trimming removed 0 bases at V and 0 bases at J, with 9 bases between. The germline V gene encodes CDR1 SGHDN and CDR2 FVKESK. The DNA for the CDR3 is TGTGCCAGCAGCCAAGATCCGCGGTTCTCTGGAAACACCATATATTTT. Translation: CASSQDPRFSGNTIYF.

The gene calls are TRBV5-6 and TRBJ1-5, with D uncertain. Germline-derived CDR1 and CDR2 are SGHDT and YYEEEE. The CDR3 loop spans 17 amino acids. Trimming removed 5 bases at V and 4 bases at J, with 22 bases between. This CDR3 is CASSRQEGSSWNQPQHF. As DNA, the CDR3 is TGTGCCAGCAGTCGGCAAGAAGGAAGCTCATGGAATCAGCCCCAGCATTTT. Drawing the rest from reference TRBV5-6 and TRBJ1-5, the complete variable domain is DAGVTQSPTHLIKTRGQQVTLRCSPKSGHDTVSWYQQALGQGPQFIFQYYEEEERQRGNFPDRFSGHQFPNYSSELNVNALLLGDSALYLCASSRQEGSSWNQPQHFGDGTRLSIL.

This rearrangement joins TRBV10-3 to TRBJ2-3, with unresolved D. The V end lost 5 bases, the J end lost 3 bases, and 6 bases lay between the germline ends. The CDR3 spans 12 residues. CDR1 is ENHRY and CDR2 is SYGVKD in the germline V gene. In nucleotides, the CDR3 is TGTGCCATCAGTTCGACGACAGATACGCAGTATTTT. Translated: CAISSTTDTQYF.

The chain is built from TRBV19 and TRBJ1-1; 8 positions match TRBD1. Trimming at V came to 1 base and at J to 5 bases, leaving 9 bases not matched to a gene. The CDR3 contains 16 residues. Germline loops: CDR1 LNHDA, CDR2 SQIVND (reference sequence). The CDR3 coding sequence is TGTGCCAGTAGTATAGGGTACAGGGGGGAGCGGACTGAAGCTTTCTTT. Translation gives CASSIGYRGERTEAFF.

This chain joins TRBV30 and TRBJ2-5; no definite D call. V was cut by 0 bases and J by 7 bases, with 6 bases left in between. The CDR3 has 11 amino acids. Germline V gene sequence: CDR1 GTSNPN, CDR2 SVGIG (reference sequence). CDR3 protein: CAWSVKVTQYF. CDR3 sequence (DNA): TGTGCCTGGAGTGTAAAGGTGACCCAGTACTTC. Combining the CDR3 with reference TRBV30 and TRBJ2-5 gives the whole variable domain SQTIHQWPATLVQPVGSPLSLECTVEGTSNPNLYWYRQAAGRGLQLLFYSVGIGQISSEVPQNLSASRPQDRQFILSSKKLLLSDSGFYLCAWSVKVTQYFGPGTRLLVL.

This clone was seen a few times. J is TRBJ2-1 and V is TRBV5-4; D remains ambiguous. Germline V gene sequence: CDR1 SGHNT, CDR2 YYREEE (reference sequence). The CDR3 has 15 residues. Trimming cost V 4 bases and J 0 bases, with 11 bases left between them. DNA of the CDR3: TGTGCCAGCAGCCGGGCCCAGAGCTCCTACAATGAGCAGTTCTTC. Protein product: CASSRAQSSYNEQFF.

The chain uses TRBV11-2 and TRBJ2-2; D gene ambiguous. This CDR3 comprises 15 residues. The ends were cut back, 1 base at V and 3 bases at J, with 9 bases in the middle. Germline CDR1 is SGHAT and CDR2 is FQNNGV. CDR3 protein: CASSLVVGDTGELFF. The CDR3 DNA sequence: TGTGCCAGCAGCTTAGTGGTTGGGGACACCGGGGAGCTGTTTTTT.

V and J are TRBV3-1 (or the pseudogene TRBV3-2) and TRBJ1-2; TRBD1 might be the D (6 bases). The CDR3 has 17 amino acids. Germline V gene sequence: CDR1 LGHDT, CDR2 YNNKEL (reference sequence). V lost 0 bases and J 2 bases, leaving 16 bases between the germline ends. The CDR3 DNA is TGTGCCAGCAGCCAAGATTGGGGGCCAGGGCCCAACTATGGCTACACCTTC. The encoded protein is CASSQDWGPGPNYGYTF.